This passage covers 21 T cell receptor beta chains from one sample sequenced in a study of graft-versus-host responses after intestinal transplantation. Profiling relied on immunoSEQ multiplex PCR, and the TCRdb table lists in-frame clones only, not all of them. This sample has over 45,000 clones, with roughly 90% found just once. The sequenced sample was PBMCs, obtained 26 days after transplant. The receptors were sampled from a human patient who received an intestinal transplant, so some T cells may come from the graft donor.

This chain joins TRBV27 and TRBJ2-1; 8 bases align to TRBD2. The CDR3 loop spans 16 amino acids. Germline assignment: CDR1 MNHEY and CDR2 SMNVEV (reference sequence). The trim removed 3 bases at V and 2 bases at J, leaving 6 bases unmatched. As DNA, the CDR3 is TGTGCCAGCAGTTTGATCGGCGGGGGGCCCTACAATGAGCAGTTCTTC. Translating gives CASSLIGGGPYNEQFF.

The chain links TRBV6-1 to TRBJ1-3; D remains ambiguous. The CDR3 is made up of 12 amino acids. Germline values: CDR1 MNHNS, CDR2 SASEGT. V lost 5 bases and J lost 0, with 2 bases in between. CDR3: CASSYSGNTIYF. The CDR3 nucleotides read TGTGCCAGCAGTTACTCTGGAAACACCATATATTTT.

The V gene is TRBV5-8, the J gene TRBJ1-5; D is undetermined. V gave up 0 bases and J gave up 2 bases, with 15 bases separating them. This CDR3 has 17 amino acids. Germline V gene data show CDR1 as SGHTS and CDR2 as YDEGEE. The CDR3: CASSLGGSGHGNQPQHF. The DNA of the CDR3 is TGTGCCAGCAGCTTGGGAGGGAGTGGTCATGGCAATCAGCCCCAGCATTTT.

This chain links TRBV19 with TRBJ2-5; perhaps TRBD1 as D (6 bases). This CDR3 is 17 amino acids long. The V and J ends lost 6 bases and 1 base respectively, with 21 bases between them. CDR1 and CDR2 (germline): LNHDA, SQIVND (reference sequence). CDR3 in DNA: TGTGCCAGTAGCTACTCAGGGGAACGGGGCCCCCAAGAGACCCAGTACTTC. Encoded protein: CASSYSGERGPQETQYF.

The chain uses TRBV6-5 and TRBJ2-1, with 7 bases fitting TRBD1. There are 14 residues in the CDR3. After removal of 8 bases from V and 3 bases from J, the junction contained 7 bases not matched to a gene. Germline V gene lookup returns CDR1 MNHEY and CDR2 SVGAGI. As DNA, the CDR3 is TGTGCCAGCGGTCGGGACAGCAACTACAATGAGCAGTTCTTC. Protein: CASGRDSNYNEQFF.

The CDR3 DNA follows: TGCGCCAGCAGCCACCTAGCCACAGATACGCAGTATTTT. The encoded protein is CASSHLATDTQYF. The chain couples TRBV4-1 to TRBJ2-3; the D gene is possibly TRBD2 (5 bases). This CDR3 region has 13 residues. V was cut by 3 bases and J by 2 bases, with 6 bases left in between. CDR1 and CDR2 from the germline V gene are MGHRA and YSYEKL.

The chain employs TRBV10-1 and TRBJ1-1, with D perhaps TRBD1 (5 bases). The V and J ends lost 6 bases and 3 bases respectively, with 14 bases between them. The CDR3 covers 14 residues. The germline V gene encodes CDR1 WNHNN and CDR2 SYGVQD (reference sequence). CDR3 coding DNA: TGCGCCAGCAGACCCACAGGCATGGACACTGAAGCTTTCTTT. Protein product: CASRPTGMDTEAFF.

The V call is TRBV9, the J call TRBJ1-4, with D perhaps TRBD1 (6 bases). V was pared by 0 bases and J by 0 bases, with 12 bases between. The CDR3 is made up of 17 amino acids. The germline CDR1 and CDR2 sequences are SGDLS and YYNGEE. The CDR3, as DNA: TGTGCCAGCAGCGTAGACGGAGGGGGGGCAACTAATGAAAAACTGTTTTTT. Translated, it gives CASSVDGGGATNEKLFF.

The rearrangement links TRBV28 to TRBJ1-1; 8 bases line up with TRBD1. The CDR3 is 15 amino acids. Trimming removed 7 bases from V and 5 bases from J; junction bases left unmatched: 12. Germline V gene data show CDR1 as MDHEN and CDR2 as SYDVKM. The CDR3 loop reads CASKSEGQGATEAFF. The CDR3 bases are TGTGCCAGCAAATCTGAGGGTCAGGGGGCAACTGAAGCTTTCTTT.

V gene TRBV5-3 combines with J gene TRBJ1-2; D perhaps matches TRBD1 (6 bases). TRBV5-3 belongs to the ORF category, with a function that is uncertain. Trimming left V 6 bases short and J 2 bases short, with 14 bases between. The CDR3 covers 14 residues. The chain's CDR3 is CARIHQGGNYGYTF. In DNA form, the CDR3 reads TGTGCCAGAATTCACCAAGGGGGAAACTATGGCTACACCTTC.

The V and J genes are TRBV29-1 and TRBJ1-4, with 12 bases fitting TRBD1. The V gene end was trimmed by 6 bases and the J gene end by 8 bases; junction bases not matched to a gene: 16. This CDR3 has 17 amino acids. The V gene's germline CDR1 is SQVTM and CDR2 ANQGSEA. DNA of the CDR3: TGCAGCGTGAAAAATTCCGGGACAGGGGGCTACGGGGAAAAACTGTTTTTT. Its protein is CSVKNSGTGGYGEKLFF. Full variable domain (missing parts from reference TRBV29-1 and TRBJ1-4): SAVISQKPSRDICQRGTSLTIQCQVDSQVTMMFWYRQQPGQSLTLIATANQGSEATYESGFVIDKFPISRPNLTFSTLTVSNMSPEDSSIYLCSVKNSGTGGYGEKLFFGSGTQLSVL.

This rearrangement joins TRBV6-5 to TRBJ2-3; tentatively, D is TRBD2 (6 bases). The germline V gene has CDR1 MNHEY and CDR2 SVGAGI. The CDR3 has 15 amino acids. Trimming cost V 1 base and J 4 bases, with 12 bases left between them. As DNA, the CDR3 is TGTGCCAGCAGTTACTGGGGGGACGGGGCAGATACGCAGTATTTT. This encodes CASSYWGDGADTQYF.

The chain recombines TRBV5-6 with TRBJ2-2; D remains unclear. V was shortened by 1 base and J by 0 bases, with 10 bases between the two germline ends. The CDR3 loop spans 16 amino acids. Germline V CDR1 and CDR2: SGHDT, YYEEEE. The CDR3 DNA is TGTGCCAGCAGCTTGTATCCCAGCGCGAACACCGGGGAGCTGTTTTTT. This translates into CASSLYPSANTGELFF.

The J gene is TRBJ1-2, the V gene TRBV9, with 9 bases that match TRBD1. V shed 4 bases and J 7 bases; nucleotides not matched to a gene: 11. Germline lookup yields CDR1 SGDLS and CDR2 YYNGEE. The CDR3 covers 15 residues. The CDR3 region has the DNA TGTGCCAGCAGCCCCGGGGGACAGGGCCCTCCTGGCTACACCTTC. Amino acids: CASSPGGQGPPGYTF.

This sequence joins TRBV5-1 and TRBJ2-7, with unresolved D. Germline V gene data show CDR1 as SGHRS and CDR2 as YFSETQ. The CDR3 runs to 13 residues. V was clipped by 1 base and J by 2 bases, with 7 bases between them. The CDR3 DNA reads as TGCGCCAGCAGCTTGACTAATCCCTACGAGCAGTACGTC. As protein: CASSLTNPYEQYV.

The J gene is TRBJ1-4, the V gene TRBV14; no reliable D call. Trimming stripped 0 bases from V and 2 bases from J, with 10 bases between. This CDR3 is built from 16 residues. Germline V gene sequence: CDR1 SGHDN, CDR2 FVKESK. The CDR3 here is CASSQEYPLTNEKLFF. In nucleotides, the CDR3 is TGTGCCAGCAGCCAAGAGTACCCACTTACTAATGAAAAACTGTTTTTT.

The chain is built from TRBV14 and TRBJ2-5; D is unclear. Germline V gene lookup returns CDR1 SGHDN and CDR2 FVKESK. V gave up 1 base and J gave up 4 bases, with 7 bases separating them. This CDR3 is built from 13 residues. The CDR3 loop reads CASSQGQVETQYF. In nucleotides, the CDR3 is TGTGCCAGCAGCCAAGGGCAGGTAGAGACCCAGTACTTC.

The chain joins TRBV7-8 to TRBJ2-1; 7 bases align to TRBD2. The CDR3 loop spans 16 amino acids. The ends lost 4 bases at V and 12 bases at J; junction bases unmatched: 18. Germline lookup yields CDR1 SGHVS and CDR2 FQNEAQ. CDR3 loop: CASSSRLGAGVRGQFF. The CDR3 bases are TGTGCCAGCAGCTCCCGGTTGGGCGCGGGGGTTAGGGGGCAGTTCTTC.

This clone was recorded a few times. This sequence joins TRBV4-1 and TRBJ2-7; D perhaps matches TRBD2 (6 bases). Germline lookup yields CDR1 MGHRA and CDR2 YSYEKL. This CDR3 contains 14 residues. V dropped 0 bases and J dropped 1 base, with 7 bases sitting between them. CDR3 protein: CASSQDSGSYEQYV. The CDR3 region has the DNA TGCGCCAGCAGCCAAGATAGCGGATCCTACGAGCAGTACGTC.

V gene TRBV5-6 combines with J gene TRBJ2-7; a weak D match, TRBD1 (5 bases). V lost 4 bases, J lost 6 bases, and 23 bases lay in between. Germline CDR1 is SGHDT and CDR2 is YYEEEE. CDR3 size: 16 residues. CDR3 DNA: TGTGCCAGCAGCCCTCTCGTTCAGGGTTCTGGGCGCGAGCAGTACGTC. Protein: CASSPLVQGSGREQYV.

The chain has TRBV19 and TRBJ1-2; 7 nucleotides align to TRBD1. Unmatched junction bases numbered 4, after V lost 7 bases and J lost 5 bases. CDR3 length: 12 residues. Per the germline V gene, CDR1 is LNHDA and CDR2 is SQIVND (reference sequence). Here the CDR3 reads CASTSTGYGYTF. In DNA, the CDR3 is TGTGCCAGTACCTCGACAGGGTATGGCTACACCTTC.